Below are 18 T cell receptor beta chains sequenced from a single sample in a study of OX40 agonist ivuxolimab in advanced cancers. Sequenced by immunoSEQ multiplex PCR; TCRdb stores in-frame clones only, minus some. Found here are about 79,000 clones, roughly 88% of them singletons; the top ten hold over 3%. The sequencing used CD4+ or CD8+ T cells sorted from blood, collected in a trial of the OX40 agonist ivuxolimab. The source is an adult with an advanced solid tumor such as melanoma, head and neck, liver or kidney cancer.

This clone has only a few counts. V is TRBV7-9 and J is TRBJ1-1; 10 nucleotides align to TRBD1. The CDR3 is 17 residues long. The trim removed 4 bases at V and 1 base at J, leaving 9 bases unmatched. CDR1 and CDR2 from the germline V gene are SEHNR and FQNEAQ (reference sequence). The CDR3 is CASSSWTGGRWNTEAFF. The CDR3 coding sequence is TGTGCCAGCAGCTCCTGGACAGGGGGGAGATGGAACACTGAAGCTTTCTTT. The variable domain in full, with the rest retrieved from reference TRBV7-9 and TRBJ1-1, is DTGVSQNPRHKITKRGQNVTFRCDPISEHNRLYWYRQTLGQGPEFLTYFQNEAQLEKSRLLSDRFSAERPKGSFSTLEIQRTEQGDSAMYLCASSSWTGGRWNTEAFFGQGTRLTVV.

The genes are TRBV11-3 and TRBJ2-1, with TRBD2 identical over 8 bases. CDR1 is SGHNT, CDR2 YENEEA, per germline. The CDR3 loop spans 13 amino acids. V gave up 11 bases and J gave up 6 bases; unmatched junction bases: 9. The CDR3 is CAWASGSGNEQFF. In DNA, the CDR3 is TGTGCCTGGGCTAGCGGGTCGGGCAATGAGCAGTTCTTC.

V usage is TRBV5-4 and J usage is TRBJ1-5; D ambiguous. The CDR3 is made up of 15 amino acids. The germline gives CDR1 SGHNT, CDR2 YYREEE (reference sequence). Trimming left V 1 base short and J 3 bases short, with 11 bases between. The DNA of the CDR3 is TGTGCCAGCAGCTTGAATCCAGGCACCAATCAGCCCCAGCATTTT. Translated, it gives CASSLNPGTNQPQHF.

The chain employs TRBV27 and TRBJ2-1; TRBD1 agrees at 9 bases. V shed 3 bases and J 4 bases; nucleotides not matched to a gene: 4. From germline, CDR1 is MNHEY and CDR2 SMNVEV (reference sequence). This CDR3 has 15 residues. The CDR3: CASSLTDRGYNEQFF. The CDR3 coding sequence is TGTGCCAGCAGTTTGACGGACAGGGGATACAATGAGCAGTTCTTC.

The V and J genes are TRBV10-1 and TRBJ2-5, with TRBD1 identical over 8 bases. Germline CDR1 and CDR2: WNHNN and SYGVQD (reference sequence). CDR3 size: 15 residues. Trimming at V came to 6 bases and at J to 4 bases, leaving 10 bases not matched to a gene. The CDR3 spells CASSEDPGQVETQYF. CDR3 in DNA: TGCGCCAGCAGCGAAGATCCGGGACAGGTAGAGACCCAGTACTTC.

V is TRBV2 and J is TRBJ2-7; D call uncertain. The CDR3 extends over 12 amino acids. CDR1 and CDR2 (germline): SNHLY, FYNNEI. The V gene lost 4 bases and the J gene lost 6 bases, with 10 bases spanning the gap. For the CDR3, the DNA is TGTGCCAGCAGTGTAGGAGCAGGCGAGCAGTACTTC. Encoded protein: CASSVGAGEQYF.

DNA of the CDR3: TGTGCCAGCAGCCCGAGACAGGGACAAACCGGGGAGCTGTTTTTT. Amino acids: CASSPRQGQTGELFF. This chain joins TRBV7-2 and TRBJ2-2; 7 bases align to TRBD1. The V segment lost 5 bases and the J segment 5 bases; nucleotides outside the gene matches: 8. The CDR3 consists of 15 residues. Looked up from germline, CDR1 is SGHTA and CDR2 is FQGNSA. Complete variable domain (other parts from reference TRBV7-2 and TRBJ2-2): GAGVSQSPSNKVTEKGKDVELRCDPISGHTALYWYRQSLGQGLEFLIYFQGNSAPDKSGLPSDRFSAERTGGSVSTLTIQRTQQEDSAVYLCASSPRQGQTGELFFGEGSRLTVL.

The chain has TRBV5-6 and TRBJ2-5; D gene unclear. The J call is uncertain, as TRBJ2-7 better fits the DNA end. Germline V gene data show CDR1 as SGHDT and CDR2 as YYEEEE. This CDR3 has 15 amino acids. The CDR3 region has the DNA TGTGCCAGCAGATTCCACCGCCTATTATGCTACGAGCAGTACTTC. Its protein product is CASRFHRLLCYEQYF.

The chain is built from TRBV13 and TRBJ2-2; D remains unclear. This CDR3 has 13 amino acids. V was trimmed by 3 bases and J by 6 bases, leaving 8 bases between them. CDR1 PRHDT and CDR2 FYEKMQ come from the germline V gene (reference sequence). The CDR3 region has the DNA TGTGCCAGCAGCTTCGCTGGCGCCGGGGAGCTGTTTTTT. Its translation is CASSFAGAGELFF.

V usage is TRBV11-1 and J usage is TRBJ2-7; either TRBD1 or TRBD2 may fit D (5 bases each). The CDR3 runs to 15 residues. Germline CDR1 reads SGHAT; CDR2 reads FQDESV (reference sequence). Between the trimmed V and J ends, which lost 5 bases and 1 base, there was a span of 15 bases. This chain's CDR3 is CASSGTWGKSYEQYF. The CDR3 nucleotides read TGTGCCAGCAGCGGAACCTGGGGGAAATCCTACGAGCAGTACTTC.

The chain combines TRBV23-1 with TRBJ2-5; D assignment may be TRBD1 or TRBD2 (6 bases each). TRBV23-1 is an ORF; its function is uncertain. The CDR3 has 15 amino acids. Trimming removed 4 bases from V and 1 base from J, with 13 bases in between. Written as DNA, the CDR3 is TGCGCCAGCAGTCGCCGAACGGGGGCCCAAGAGACCCAGTACTTC. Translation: CASSRRTGAQETQYF.

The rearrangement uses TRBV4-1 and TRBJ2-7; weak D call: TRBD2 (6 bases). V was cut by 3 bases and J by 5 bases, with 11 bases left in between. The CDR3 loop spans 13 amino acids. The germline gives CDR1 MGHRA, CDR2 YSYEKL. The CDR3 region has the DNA TGCGCCAGCAGCCAGGTGTCGGGGGACGAGCAGTACTTC. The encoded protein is CASSQVSGDEQYF.

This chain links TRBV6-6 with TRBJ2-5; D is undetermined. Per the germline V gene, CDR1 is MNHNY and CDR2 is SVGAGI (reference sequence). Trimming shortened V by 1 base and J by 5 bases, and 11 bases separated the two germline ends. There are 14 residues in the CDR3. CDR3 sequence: CASSYLGRVETQYF. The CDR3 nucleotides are TGTGCCAGCAGTTACTTGGGTCGTGTGGAGACCCAGTACTTC.

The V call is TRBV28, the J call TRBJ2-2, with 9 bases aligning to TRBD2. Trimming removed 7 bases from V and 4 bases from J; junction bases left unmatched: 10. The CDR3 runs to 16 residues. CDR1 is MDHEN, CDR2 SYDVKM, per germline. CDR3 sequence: CASTHPAGGGTGELFF. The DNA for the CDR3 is TGTGCCAGCACCCACCCAGCGGGAGGTGGCACCGGGGAGCTGTTTTTT.

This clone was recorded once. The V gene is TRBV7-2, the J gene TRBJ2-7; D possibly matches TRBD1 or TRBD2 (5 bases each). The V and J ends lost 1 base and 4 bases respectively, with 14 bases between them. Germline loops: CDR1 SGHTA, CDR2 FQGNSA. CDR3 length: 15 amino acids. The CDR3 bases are TGTGCCAGCAGCTTAGGGCCCGGGACCGGGTACGAGCAGTACTTC. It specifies CASSLGPGTGYEQYF.

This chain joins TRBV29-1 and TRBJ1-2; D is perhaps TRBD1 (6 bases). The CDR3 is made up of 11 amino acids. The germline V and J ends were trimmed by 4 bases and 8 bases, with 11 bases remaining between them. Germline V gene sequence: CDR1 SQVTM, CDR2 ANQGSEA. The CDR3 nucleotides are TGCAGCGTTGGTGGGGGCGGCGGCTACACCTTC. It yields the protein CSVGGGGGYTF.

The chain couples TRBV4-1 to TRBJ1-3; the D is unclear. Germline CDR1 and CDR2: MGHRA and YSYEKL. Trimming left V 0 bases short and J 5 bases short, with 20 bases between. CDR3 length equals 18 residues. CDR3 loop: CASSQDVASRSRRNTIYF. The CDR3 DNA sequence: TGCGCCAGCAGCCAAGACGTCGCTTCTCGGTCCAGAAGAAACACCATATATTTT.

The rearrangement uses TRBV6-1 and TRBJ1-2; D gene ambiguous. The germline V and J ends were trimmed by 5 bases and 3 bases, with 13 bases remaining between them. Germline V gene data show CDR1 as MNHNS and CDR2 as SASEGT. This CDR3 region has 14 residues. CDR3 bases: TGTGCCAGCAGTTCAGTTTTCGGGGACTATGGCTACACCTTC. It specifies CASSSVFGDYGYTF.